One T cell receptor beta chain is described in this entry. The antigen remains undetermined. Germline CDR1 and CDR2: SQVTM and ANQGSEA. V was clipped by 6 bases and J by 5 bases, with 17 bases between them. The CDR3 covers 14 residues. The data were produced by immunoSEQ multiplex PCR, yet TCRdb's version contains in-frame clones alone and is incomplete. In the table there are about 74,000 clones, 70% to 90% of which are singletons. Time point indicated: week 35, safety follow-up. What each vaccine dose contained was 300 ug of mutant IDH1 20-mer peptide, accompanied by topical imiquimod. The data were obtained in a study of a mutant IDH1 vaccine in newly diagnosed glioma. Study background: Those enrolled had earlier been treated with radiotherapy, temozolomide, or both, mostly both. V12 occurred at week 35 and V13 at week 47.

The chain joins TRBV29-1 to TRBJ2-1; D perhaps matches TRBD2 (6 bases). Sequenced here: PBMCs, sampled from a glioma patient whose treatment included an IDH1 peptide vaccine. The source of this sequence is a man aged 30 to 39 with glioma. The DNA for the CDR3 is TGCAGCGTAGTAACCGGGACTTTGAACAATGAGCAGTTCTTC. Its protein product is CSVVTGTLNNEQFF.